This TCR beta chain stems from a study of technical replicates of blood from several donors. Trimming took off 7 bases at V and 7 bases at J, with 10 bases between the two ends. The CDR3 runs to 11 residues. Germline assignment: CDR1 DFQATT and CDR2 SNEGSKA (reference sequence). Sequencing used immunoSEQ multiplex PCR; TCRdb keeps in-frame clones, though not all of them. The data contain about 62,000 clones, around 92% of them singletons. The source is a human donor in good health. Some clones in this sample may be carry-over from other donors' samples. Sample: PBMCs. This chain links TRBV20-1 with TRBJ1-4, with a weak D call TRBD1 (5 bases). The CDR3 is CSGDGGEKLFF. Written as DNA, the CDR3 is TGCAGTGGTGACGGGGGTGAAAAACTGTTTTTT.